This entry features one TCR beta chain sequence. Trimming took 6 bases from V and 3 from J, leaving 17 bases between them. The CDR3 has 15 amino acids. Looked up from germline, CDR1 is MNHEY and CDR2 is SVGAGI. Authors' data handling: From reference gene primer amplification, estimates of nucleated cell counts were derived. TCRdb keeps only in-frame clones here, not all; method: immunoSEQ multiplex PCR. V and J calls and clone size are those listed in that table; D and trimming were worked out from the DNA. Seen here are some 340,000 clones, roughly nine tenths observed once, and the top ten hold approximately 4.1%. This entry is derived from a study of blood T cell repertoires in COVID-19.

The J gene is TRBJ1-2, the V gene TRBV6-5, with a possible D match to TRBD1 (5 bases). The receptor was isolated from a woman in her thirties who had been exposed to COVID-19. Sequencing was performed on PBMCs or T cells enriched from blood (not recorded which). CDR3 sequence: CASSVHPGSDYGYTF. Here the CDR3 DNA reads TGTGCCAGCAGCGTTCACCCAGGGTCCGACTATGGCTACACCTTC.